The rows below give T cell receptor beta chains drawn from one sample of a study of beta chain features in type 1 diabetes. Assay used: immunoSEQ multiplex PCR; TCRdb lists only in-frame clones, some missing. The repertoire holds about 120,000 clones, with about 17% as singletons. The sample taken for sequencing was central memory CD4+ T cells from blood. Every receptor here comes from a man in his thirties or forties with type 1 diabetes. CDR3s leave out the opening cysteine and the closing phenylalanine or tryptophan. D genes are given only for firm matches. Only some rows state a clone size, as once, few, many or a class for expanded clones.

V: TRBV7-8
D: .
size: once
CDR3: ASSLVGGQINGYT

V: TRBV30
D: .
size: .
CDR3: AWSTGSSGNTIY

V: TRBV6-5
D: .
size: .
CDR3: ASSNRENKF

V: TRBV9
D: TRBD1
size: few
CDR3: ASSSRDSWSDTQY

V: TRBV10-3
D: .
size: .
CDR3: AISEDSGGAYGYT

V: TRBV9
D: TRBD2
size: .
CDR3: ASSQTSGGATDTQY

V: TRBV5-1
D: .
size: .
CDR3: ASSLAGTSYNSPLH

V: TRBV30
D: .
size: few
CDR3: AWRIRNYEQY

V: TRBV2
D: TRBD1
size: few
CDR3: ASSRDRGLGEQF

V: TRBV7-9
D: .
size: .
CDR3: ASSSQGPQY

V: TRBV18
D: .
size: .
CDR3: ASSPPSGTADTQY

V: TRBV7-8
D: .
size: few
CDR3: ASSLGRQINQPQH

V: TRBV13
D: TRBD1
size: .
CDR3: ASSLRQGPISYEQY

V: TRBV9
D: TRBD1
size: .
CDR3: ASSGTGQGDYGYT

V: TRBV29-1
D: .
size: .
CDR3: SSSSGTFSYEQY

V: TRBV5-5
D: .
size: many
CDR3: ASSTQGNSPLH

V: TRBV7-9
D: .
size: many
CDR3: ASSFNSYEQY

V: TRBV4-3
D: .
size: few
CDR3: ASSQDRLNSPLH

V: TRBV19
D: .
size: few
CDR3: ASSWTKLNYGYT

V: TRBV29-1
D: TRBD1
size: .
CDR3: SGRTGPMNTEAF

V: TRBV2
D: TRBD1
size: .
CDR3: ASSGDRGTDTQY

V: TRBV4-3
D: .
size: .
CDR3: ASSQGGSRRETQY

V: TRBV4-3
D: .
size: .
CDR3: ASSQNPRGKVTEAF

V: TRBV6-1
D: TRBD1
size: medium-sized
CDR3: ASTGPLADRRFY

V: TRBV7-2
D: .
size: few
CDR3: ASSLALWGGGQPQH

V: TRBV7-8
D: TRBD1
size: .
CDR3: ASSSTGTAFTDTQY

V: TRBV11-3
D: .
size: .
CDR3: ASSDSGANVLT

V: TRBV4-3
D: .
size: .
CDR3: ASSQGRASTEAF

V: TRBV6-6
D: .
size: .
CDR3: ASSRLEGIEKLF

V: TRBV5-4
D: TRBD1
size: many
CDR3: ASSVGTDYYEQY

V: TRBV14
D: .
size: many
CDR3: ASSQGYGYT

V: TRBV7-2
D: .
size: .
CDR3: ASSLITLKSGTALA

V: TRBV29-1
D: TRBD1
size: many
CDR3: SDAETGGEVSEQF

V: TRBV7-6
D: .
size: .
CDR3: ASSWAASAGHEQY

V: TRBV4-3
D: .
size: many
CDR3: ASSQGGVGRGETQY

V: TRBV5-1
D: TRBD1
size: .
CDR3: ASSLDRDNYGYT

V: TRBV7-2
D: .
size: few
CDR3: ASSLKSDPGYT

V: TRBV6-4
D: .
size: .
CDR3: ASSATRQSRANVLT

V: TRBV11-2
D: .
size: few
CDR3: ASSLKRNTGELF

V: TRBV6-1
D: .
size: few
CDR3: ASSEALAHTDTQY

V: TRBV4-3
D: TRBD1
size: .
CDR3: ASSPGTGGSYEQY